Sequencing of this T cell receptor (beta chain) was carried out in a study of CD8+CD57+ T cells in acquired aplastic anemia. Study context: Recorded DNA amounts for sorted CD4+ and CD8+ cells had an average of approximately 3 ug.

All sequencing subjects had displayed CD8+CD57+ cell expansion on flow cytometry. The template for TCR beta VDJ and CDR3 sequence profiling was genomic DNA. Each CDR3 protein gets one entry after TCRdb re-called the reads with MiXCR. The sample shows around 250,000 distinct CDR3 sequences, around 82% of them seen only once. The germline CDR1 and CDR2 sequences are SGHAT and FQDESV (reference sequence). CDR3 length equals 12 residues. V was shortened by 8 bases and J by 9 bases, with 14 bases between the two germline ends. The sequenced sample consisted of sorted CD4+, CD8+, or CD8+CD57+ T cells (not recorded which) from PBMCs. This clonotype was obtained from a human donor with aplastic anemia. V usage is TRBV11-1 and J usage is TRBJ2-4; D not certain. This CDR3 reads CASGGARTIQYF. The CDR3 DNA reads TGTGCCAGCGGCGGAGCTCGGACCATTCAGTACTTC.